This T cell receptor beta chain comes out of a study of graft-versus-host responses after intestinal transplantation. Study overall: Transplants given to recipients were multivisceral, liver-intestinal, or isolated intestinal. Tacrolimus plus steroids were given to all recipients for approximately 3 years, preceded by anti-thymocyte globulin induction.

The CDR3 is made up of 14 amino acids. Trimming took 5 bases from V and 0 from J, leaving 14 bases between them. Germline V gives CDR1 GTSNPN, CDR2 SVGIG (reference sequence). This clone has more than one count but fewer than ten. Its target is not known. Libraries were prepared by immunoSEQ multiplex PCR; TCRdb keeps only in-frame clonotypes and omits some of them. The table includes 99,000 or so clones, under 95% detected once. The rearrangement links TRBV30 to TRBJ2-7, with D possibly matching TRBD1 (5 bases). Here the sequenced sample was unstimulated CD8+ T cells sorted from spleen or lymph node cells, taken before transplant. This sequence originates from a human donor who was the organ donor for an intestinal transplant. The CDR3 region is CAWDDSLSSYEQYF. The CDR3, as DNA: TGTGCCTGGGATGACAGCTTGAGCTCCTACGAGCAGTACTTC.